The 13 T cell receptor beta chains below all came from one sample that was sequenced in a study of long-term antiretroviral therapy in people with HIV. Runs used v3.0 of the immunoSEQ assay and were done at survey level. Sequenced by immunoSEQ multiplex PCR; TCRdb stores in-frame clones only, minus some. The top ten clones hold 5.8% of a sample with under 45,000 clones, around three quarters of them seen once. The source was unsorted PBMCs, collected 3.4 years after starting antiretroviral therapy. The receptor source for this set is a young man with HIV.

The V call is TRBV5-4, the J call TRBJ2-2; the match to TRBD2 covers 12 bases. The trim removed 4 bases at V and 2 bases at J, leaving 12 bases unmatched. The germline V gene encodes CDR1 SGHNT and CDR2 YYREEE (reference sequence). The CDR3 length is 19 residues. The CDR3 nucleotides are TGTGCCAGCAGCCGTGGGGGGCTAGCGGGAGGGATTAACACCGGGGAGCTGTTTTTT. Translated, it gives CASSRGGLAGGINTGELFF.

The chain combines TRBV5-4 with TRBJ2-3; 7 bases are a match to TRBD1. The V gene end was trimmed by 2 bases and the J gene end by 2 bases; junction bases not matched to a gene: 2. Per the germline V gene, CDR1 is SGHNT and CDR2 is YYREEE (reference sequence). CDR3 length: 14 amino acids. In DNA, the CDR3 is TGTGCCAGCAGCTTCGGACAGGCCACAGATACGCAGTATTTT. This gives the protein CASSFGQATDTQYF.

This chain links TRBV5-1 with TRBJ2-7; 8 bases agree with TRBD2. V shed 0 bases and J 2 bases; nucleotides not matched to a gene: 1. Germline assignment: CDR1 SGHRS and CDR2 YFSETQ. The CDR3 spans 14 residues. The DNA of the CDR3 is TGCGCCAGCAGCTTGGCTAGCGGGCCCTACGAGCAGTACTTC. Translating gives CASSLASGPYEQYF. The whole variable domain, filled in from reference TRBV5-1 and TRBJ2-7, reads KAGVTQTPRYLIKTRGQQVTLSCSPISGHRSVSWYQQTPGQGLQFLFEYFSETQRNKGNFPGRFSGRQFSNSRSEMNVSTLELGDSALYLCASSLASGPYEQYFGPGTRLTVT.

The sample holds one count of this clone. The gene calls are TRBV7-8 and TRBJ1-3; a weak D match, TRBD1 (5 bases). The ends were cut back, 0 bases at V and 0 bases at J, with 6 bases in the middle. This CDR3 spans 15 amino acids. The germline V gene encodes CDR1 SGHVS and CDR2 FQNEAQ. Written as DNA, the CDR3 is TGTGCCAGCAGCTTAGCAGGGGCCTCTGGAAACACCATATATTTT. As protein: CASSLAGASGNTIYF.

This rearrangement joins TRBV6-1 to TRBJ2-7; TRBD1 matches 7 bases. The length of the CDR3 is 15 residues. Germline CDR1 and CDR2: MNHNS and SASEGT. With V trimmed by 2 bases and J by 0 bases, 4 bases remained unmatched. Here the CDR3 DNA reads TGTGCCAGCAGTGAACTCGGGACAGCCTCCTACGAGCAGTACTTC. As protein: CASSELGTASYEQYF.

The V call is TRBV7-3, the J call TRBJ2-7, with 8 bases lining up with TRBD2. Germline V gene sequence: CDR1 SGHTA, CDR2 FQGTGA. The junction had 24 bases not matched to a gene; V was cut back by 4 bases and J by 1 base. The CDR3 extends over 21 amino acids. CDR3 loop: CASSWTLFDRRCGRRSYEQYF. CDR3 nucleotides: TGTGCCAGCAGCTGGACTCTCTTCGACCGGAGGTGCGGGAGGAGGTCCTACGAGCAGTACTTC.

CDR3 bases: TGCGCCAGCAGCCAAGAGGTGGGGGGCTGGAATGGCTACACCTTC. Protein sequence: CASSQEVGGWNGYTF. The chain is built from TRBV4-3 and TRBJ1-2, with D perhaps matching TRBD1 (6 bases). The V end was cut by 0 bases, the J end by 6 bases, with 14 bases between. The V gene's germline CDR1 is LGHNA and CDR2 YSLEER. The CDR3 runs 15 residues.

The V call is TRBV7-8, the J call TRBJ2-7, with D unclear. The CDR3 length is 15 residues. The germline gives CDR1 SGHVS, CDR2 FQNEAQ. V gave up 1 base and J gave up 0 bases, with 10 bases separating them. As DNA, the CDR3 is TGTGCCAGCAGCTTAGATGTATCCCGCTCCTACGAGCAGTACTTC. It translates to CASSLDVSRSYEQYF.

The rearrangement links TRBV11-2 to TRBJ2-3; D gene ambiguous. V was pared by 3 bases and J by 4 bases, with 8 bases between. The CDR3 covers 13 residues. CDR1 and CDR2 from the germline V gene are SGHAT and FQNNGV. This CDR3 is CASSFLGPDTQYF. The CDR3 region has the DNA TGTGCCAGCAGCTTTCTTGGGCCAGATACGCAGTATTTT.

The chain uses TRBV28 and TRBJ1-4; D gene unclear. The CDR3 contains 15 residues. Trimming removed 6 bases at V and 0 bases at J, with 11 bases between. CDR1 and CDR2 (germline): MDHEN, SYDVKM. The DNA for the CDR3 is TGTGCCAGCAGGTTTAGACCTACAACTAATGAAAAACTGTTTTTT. Translation gives CASRFRPTTNEKLFF.

The chain couples TRBV4-1 to TRBJ1-2, with a possible D match to TRBD1 (6 bases). The CDR3 totals 20 residues. V gave up 0 bases and J gave up 0 bases, with 23 bases separating them. The germline CDR1 and CDR2 sequences are MGHRA and YSYEKL. The CDR3 region is CASSQDLREDSLIANYGYTF. CDR3 DNA sequence: TGCGCCAGCAGCCAAGATCTAAGGGAGGACAGTCTCATAGCTAACTATGGCTACACCTTC.

The chain couples TRBV6-5 to TRBJ1-1; D gene unclear. Germline V gene sequence: CDR1 MNHEY, CDR2 SVGAGI. The CDR3 consists of 13 residues. Deletions cut 3 bases from V and 4 bases from J, with 9 bases between. This CDR3 reads CASSYGGLTEAFF. CDR3 DNA sequence: TGTGCCAGCAGTTATGGAGGGCTCACTGAAGCTTTCTTT.

The V gene is TRBV18, the J gene TRBJ2-1, with 10 bases identical to TRBD2. The germline CDR1 and CDR2 sequences are KGHSH and LQKENI. The CDR3 length is 14 residues. J lost 8 bases, V lost 6 bases, and 7 bases had no gene match. This CDR3 reads CASSLTSGTDEQFF. CDR3 sequence (DNA): TGTGCCAGCTCCCTAACTAGCGGGACGGATGAGCAGTTCTTC.